One and the same sample provided the 14 T cell receptor beta chains below, sequenced in a study of metastatic and nonmetastatic thyroid tumors. Each patient came to thyroid surgery without any prior treatment (of any kind). TCRdb re-analyzed the PCR reads using MiXCR. The sample includes approximately 12,000 clones, about a third of them seen just once. The sequenced material came from tumor tissue. Receptors were obtained from a female donor with papillary thyroid cancer or a benign thyroid nodule (not recorded which). Some clones in this sample may be carry-over from other donors' samples.

In the case of this clone: This could be a read error, since a much larger clone is one nucleotide away. The chain recombines TRBV29-1 with TRBJ1-1; D is unclear. From germline, CDR1 is SQVTM and CDR2 ANQGSEA. The V gene lost 0 bases and the J gene lost 7 bases, with 6 bases spanning the gap. This CDR3 region has 11 residues. The CDR3 nucleotides read TGCAGCGTTGAAGATTTGGTTGAAGCTTTCTTT. Protein product: CSVEDLVEAFF.

The V call is TRBV27, the J call TRBJ2-3, with 10 bases that match TRBD2. Germline V lookup: CDR1 MNHEY, CDR2 SMNVEV (reference sequence). The CDR3 covers 14 residues. With 7 bases clipped from V and 4 bases from J, the junction kept 5 bases outside the gene matches. CDR3 residues: CASTSGGAADTQYF. The DNA for the CDR3 is TGTGCCAGCACAAGCGGGGGGGCCGCAGATACGCAGTATTTT.

Concerning this clone itself: The sample contains more than one DNA sequence encoding this CDR3. The J gene is TRBJ2-7, the V gene TRBV4-1, with TRBD1 matching over 9 bases. CDR1 and CDR2 from the germline V gene are MGHRA and YSYEKL. After removal of 0 bases from V and 3 bases from J, the junction contained 12 bases not matched to a gene. CDR3 size: 18 residues. CDR3 DNA: TGCGCCAGCAGCCAAGATCAGCACACAGGGGGCGATTACTACGAGCAGTACTTC. Translating it yields CASSQDQHTGGDYYEQYF.

Judged by abundance, this clone is medium-sized (0.01 to 0.1%). The chain recombines TRBV6-1 with TRBJ2-4, with D maybe TRBD2 (5 bases). The CDR3 length is 16 residues. Germline values: CDR1 MNHNS, CDR2 SASEGT. The V and J ends lost 2 bases and 0 bases respectively, with 11 bases between them. This CDR3 reads CASSEFRGVAKNIQYF. The CDR3, as DNA: TGTGCCAGCAGTGAATTTCGGGGAGTAGCCAAAAACATTCAGTACTTC.

The sample holds a few counts of this clone. The chain recombines TRBV2 with TRBJ2-7; D possibly corresponds to TRBD2 (5 bases). Germline V gene data show CDR1 as SNHLY and CDR2 as FYNNEI. V dropped 6 bases and J dropped 9 bases, with 18 bases sitting between them. The CDR3 is 13 amino acids. The CDR3 DNA reads as TGTGCCAGCAGCGTACCTCCTAGCCGTCGGCAGTACGTC. Translated, it gives CASSVPPSRRQYV.

The chain has TRBV11-2 and TRBJ1-6; D may be TRBD1 (5 bases). This CDR3 region has 14 residues. CDR1 SGHAT and CDR2 FQNNGV come from the germline V gene. Trimming cost V 0 bases and J 5 bases, with 5 bases left between them. CDR3 region: CASSLETDNSPLHF. The CDR3 coding sequence is TGTGCCAGCAGCTTAGAGACAGATAATTCACCCCTCCACTTT.

This clone appeared a single time. The chain employs TRBV12-3 or TRBV12-4 and TRBJ2-5; no definite D call. Trimming took off 6 bases at V and 2 bases at J, with 10 bases between the two ends. The CDR3 length is 13 residues. CDR3 sequence: CASSFVDQETQYF. For the CDR3, the DNA is TGTGCCAGCAGCTTCGTCGATCAAGAGACCCAGTACTTC.

This CDR3 reads CASKRRSGNTIYF. The CDR3 DNA is TGTGCCAGCAAACGAAGGTCTGGAAACACCATATATTTT. The V and J genes are TRBV6-2 or TRBV6-3 and TRBJ1-3; no reliable D call. Germline lookup yields CDR1 MNHEY and CDR2 SVGEGT. The CDR3 is 13 amino acids. Trimming shortened V by 7 bases and J by 1 base, and 8 bases separated the two germline ends.

This clone was observed many times. The V and J genes are TRBV6-2 or TRBV6-3 and TRBJ2-3; D uncertain. Trimming shortened V by 2 bases and J by 4 bases, and 10 bases separated the two germline ends. This CDR3 contains 14 residues. The germline gives CDR1 MNHEY, CDR2 SVGEGT. In nucleotides, the CDR3 is TGTGCCAGCAGTTACCTTGGGATGGCAGATACGCAGTATTTT. Amino acids: CASSYLGMADTQYF.

In DNA, the CDR3 is TGTGCCTGGGGAGCGGGACAGGGCAACAATCAGCCCCAGCATTTT. It codes for CAWGAGQGNNQPQHF. The gene calls are TRBV30 and TRBJ1-5; 9 bases match TRBD1. J gave up 3 bases and V 5 bases, and 8 bases lay outside the gene matches. The CDR3 is 15 residues long. The germline gives CDR1 GTSNPN, CDR2 SVGIG (reference sequence).

In this sample, this clone turned up many times. V and J are TRBV11-2 and TRBJ2-1; 12 nucleotides align to TRBD2. The CDR3 loop spans 16 amino acids. Germline CDR1 reads SGHAT; CDR2 reads FQNNGV. The J segment lost 8 bases and the V segment lost 5 bases, leaving 10 bases of the junction unmatched. This chain's CDR3 is CASSPGLAGPMDEQFF. As DNA, the CDR3 is TGTGCCAGCAGCCCGGGACTAGCGGGTCCGATGGATGAGCAGTTCTTC.

The CDR3 DNA reads as TGTGCCACCAGTGATAACGGTGATGCGGAAAAACTGTTTTTT. Protein: CATSDNGDAEKLFF. The V call is TRBV24-1, the J call TRBJ1-4, with D hard to call. The CDR3 sequence is 14 residues long. Germline V gives CDR1 KGHDR, CDR2 SFDVKD. V dropped 3 bases and J dropped 8 bases, with 12 bases sitting between them.

This clone is medium-sized by share. V usage is TRBV29-1 and J usage is TRBJ2-7; a possible D gene is TRBD1 (5 bases). The V and J ends lost 6 bases and 2 bases respectively, with 14 bases between them. CDR3 length equals 13 residues. Germline V gene sequence: CDR1 SQVTM, CDR2 ANQGSEA. The CDR3 here is CSVAPGSTYEQYF. The CDR3 coding sequence is TGCAGCGTGGCCCCAGGGTCAACCTACGAGCAGTACTTC.

This clone was picked up a small number of times. Mismatch with germline at one junction end may stem from a read error. The chain carries TRBV6-1 and TRBJ2-6; D might be TRBD1 (5 bases). Germline CDR1 reads MNHNS; CDR2 reads SASEGT. This CDR3 comprises 15 residues. The DNA for the CDR3 is TGTGCCAGAGGAACAGACGAGTCTGGGGCCGACGTCCTGACTTTC. Amino acid sequence: CARGTDESGADVLTF.